The sequence of this T cell receptor beta chain was determined in a study of blood T cell repertoires in COVID-19. Whole-study context: Donors in the United States, Italy and Spain gave samples during acute or convalescent COVID-19. The cDNA or gDNA used as material had been derived from T cells, B-cell-depleted T cells, or PBMCs.

Per the study methods: Scientists estimated how many nucleated cells there were by amplifying reference gene primers. Sequencing was performed with immunoSEQ multiplex PCR; in TCRdb, only in-frame clones are kept and a portion is missing. The V and J calls and clone size come from that table; D and trimming were worked out from the DNA. The table lists more than 95,000 clones, about 80% of them singletons. V gave up 6 bases and J gave up 4 bases; unmatched junction bases: 2. The CDR3 length is 12 residues. The germline CDR1 and CDR2 sequences are SNHLY and FYNNEI. The sequence derives from a woman aged 45 to 65 with acute or convalescent COVID-19. The material sequenced was peripheral blood. This chain connects TRBV2 to TRBJ2-7; the match to TRBD1 covers 8 bases. Written as DNA, the CDR3 is TGTGCCAGCAGGAGACAGGGGTACGAGCAGTACTTC. Protein: CASRRQGYEQYF.